This entry lists 8 T cell receptor beta chains sequenced from one sample in a study of CD8+ T cells in alopecia areata. Extraction of RNA preceded its reverse transcription into cDNA, which served as the sequencing template. Some clones are missing from TCRdb's copy, which holds only in-frame ones; the method was immunoSEQ multiplex PCR. The data hold about 150,000 clones, with roughly 50% observed a single time. The treatment here: oral pan-JAK inhibitor, 5-10 mg twice daily. The starting material was CD8+ T cells sorted from blood, obtained at week 4, from a patient treated with tofacitinib. These receptor sequences come from a human donor with alopecia areata.

The CDR3 DNA is TGTGCCAGCCTCCCGTGGAGACAGGGCAAAGAGGACACTGAAGCTTTCTTT. It yields the protein CASLPWRQGKEDTEAFF. The chain employs TRBV25-1 and TRBJ1-1; 7 nucleotides agree with TRBD1. After removal of 8 bases from V and 3 bases from J, the junction contained 18 bases not matched to a gene. The germline gives CDR1 MGHDK, CDR2 SYGVNS. CDR3 length equals 17 residues.

Concerning this clone itself: This CDR3 is also generated by other DNA sequences in the sample. This chain links TRBV6-5 with TRBJ1-6; no clear D. The CDR3 runs to 14 residues. The V gene lost 0 bases and the J gene lost 7 bases, with 7 bases spanning the gap. Per the germline V gene, CDR1 is MNHEY and CDR2 is SVGAGI. CDR3 in DNA: TGTGCCAGCAGTTACTCAGAGGGCAATTCACCCCTCCACTTT. This encodes CASSYSEGNSPLHF.

CDR3 sequence: CASSYPRGLQETQYF. The CDR3 DNA sequence: TGTGCCAGCAGTTACCCCAGAGGGCTCCAAGAGACCCAGTACTTC. This chain links TRBV6-6 with TRBJ2-5; perhaps TRBD2 as D (5 bases). Germline V lookup: CDR1 MNHNY, CDR2 SVGAGI (reference sequence). The CDR3 is made up of 15 amino acids. V was cut by 2 bases and J by 1 base, with 11 bases left in between.

This chain joins TRBV10-3 and TRBJ2-7; maybe TRBD1 (6 bases). V lost 4 bases to trimming and J lost 2 bases, with 15 bases between them. Per germline, CDR1 ENHRY and CDR2 SYGVKD. This CDR3 has 15 amino acids. Here the CDR3 reads CAISVKQGRTYEQYF. Written as DNA, the CDR3 is TGTGCCATCAGTGTTAAACAGGGACGCACCTACGAGCAGTACTTC.

J is TRBJ2-1 and V is TRBV10-2; 9 bases match TRBD2. The CDR3 spans 15 residues. V lost 5 bases to trimming and J lost 6 bases; unmatched junction nucleotides: 8. From germline, CDR1 is WSHSY and CDR2 SAAADI. CDR3 protein: CASSQLAGLSNEQFF. CDR3 DNA: TGCGCCAGCAGTCAACTAGCGGGCCTTAGCAATGAGCAGTTCTTC.

Concerning this clone: This CDR3 is also generated by other DNA sequences in the sample. V and J are TRBV6-5 and TRBJ2-5, with a weak D call TRBD2 (5 bases). V gave up 2 bases and J gave up 0 bases, with 7 bases separating them. This CDR3 has 14 amino acids. Germline CDR1 reads MNHEY; CDR2 reads SVGAGI. The CDR3: CASSYAGDQETQYF. CDR3 bases: TGTGCCAGCAGTTACGCCGGGGACCAAGAGACCCAGTACTTC.

The table lists this clone with a count of one. This chain uses TRBV13 with TRBJ2-7; D remains unclear. The germline gives CDR1 PRHDT, CDR2 FYEKMQ (reference sequence). V was trimmed by 0 bases and J by 2 bases, leaving 5 bases between them. The CDR3 consists of 13 residues. The CDR3 sequence is CASSLGLAYEQYF. CDR3 nucleotides: TGTGCCAGCAGCTTAGGGCTAGCCTACGAGCAGTACTTC.

The chain is built from TRBV9 and TRBJ1-2; unclear D gene. The V gene's germline CDR1 is SGDLS and CDR2 YYNGEE. The CDR3 consists of 15 residues. Trimming took 1 base from V and 2 from J, leaving 12 bases between them. CDR3 loop: CASSVLGGPNYGYTF. The DNA of the CDR3 is TGTGCCAGCAGCGTATTAGGCGGCCCAAACTATGGCTACACCTTC.